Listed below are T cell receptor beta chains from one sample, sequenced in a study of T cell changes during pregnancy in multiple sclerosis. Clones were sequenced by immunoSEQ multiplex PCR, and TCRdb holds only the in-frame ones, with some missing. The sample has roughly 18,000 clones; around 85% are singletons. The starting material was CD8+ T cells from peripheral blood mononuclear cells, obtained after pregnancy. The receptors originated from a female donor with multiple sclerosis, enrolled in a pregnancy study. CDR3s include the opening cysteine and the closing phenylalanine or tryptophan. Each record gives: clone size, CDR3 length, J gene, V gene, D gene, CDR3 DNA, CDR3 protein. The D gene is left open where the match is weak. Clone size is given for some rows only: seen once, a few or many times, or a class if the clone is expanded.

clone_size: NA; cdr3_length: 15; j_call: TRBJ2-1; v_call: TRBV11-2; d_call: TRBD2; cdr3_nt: TGTGCCAGCAGCGCCGGACTAGCGAAAGGGGATGAGCAGTTCTTC; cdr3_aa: CASSAGLAKGDEQFF
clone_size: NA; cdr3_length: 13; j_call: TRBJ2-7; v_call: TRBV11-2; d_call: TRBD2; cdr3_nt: TGTGCCAGCAGCCCCCGGGGGGTCTACGAGCAGTACTTC; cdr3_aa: CASSPRGVYEQYF
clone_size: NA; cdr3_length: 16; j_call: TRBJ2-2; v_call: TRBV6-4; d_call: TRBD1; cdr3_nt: TGTGCCAGCAGTTTAGGACAGGACGCGAACACCGGGGAGCTGTTTTTT; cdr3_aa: CASSLGQDANTGELFF
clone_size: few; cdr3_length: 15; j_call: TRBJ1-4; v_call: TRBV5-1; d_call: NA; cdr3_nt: TGCGCCAGCAGCTTGGACCGACAGGTTAATGAAAAACTGTTTTTT; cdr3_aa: CASSLDRQVNEKLFF
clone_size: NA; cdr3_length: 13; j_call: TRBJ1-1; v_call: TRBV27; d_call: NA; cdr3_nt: TGTGCCAGCAGTTCCCACTTAAACACTGAAGCTTTCTTT; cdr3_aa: CASSSHLNTEAFF
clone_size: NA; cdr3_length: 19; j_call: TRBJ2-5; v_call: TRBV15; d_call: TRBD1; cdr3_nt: TGTGCCACCAGCAATTATTTCTCAACCGGGACAGCGTACCAAGAGACCCAGTACTTC; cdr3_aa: CATSNYFSTGTAYQETQYF
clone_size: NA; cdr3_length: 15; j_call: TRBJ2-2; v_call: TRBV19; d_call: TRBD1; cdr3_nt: TGTGCCAGTAAGCCTGGGACAGTCAACACCGGGGAGCTGTTTTTT; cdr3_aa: CASKPGTVNTGELFF
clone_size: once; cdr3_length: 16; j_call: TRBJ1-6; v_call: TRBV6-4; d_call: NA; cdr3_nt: TGTGCCAGCAGTGACAGGGGTATCGCCTATAATTCACCCCTCCACTTT; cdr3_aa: CASSDRGIAYNSPLHF
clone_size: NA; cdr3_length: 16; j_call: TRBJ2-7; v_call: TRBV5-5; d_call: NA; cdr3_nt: TGTGCCAGCAGCACATACCTCCCGGACAGCTACTACGAGCAGTACTTC; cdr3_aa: CASSTYLPDSYYEQYF
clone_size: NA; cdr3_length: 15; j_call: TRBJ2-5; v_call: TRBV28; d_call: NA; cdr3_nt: TGTGCCAGCACCAGCCTTCCGACAGGCTGGGAGACCCAGTACTTC; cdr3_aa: CASTSLPTGWETQYF
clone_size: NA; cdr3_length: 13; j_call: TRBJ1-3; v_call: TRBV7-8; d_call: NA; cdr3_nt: TGTGCCAGCGGGGGGGGTCCTGGAAACACCATATATTTT; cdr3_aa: CASGGGPGNTIYF
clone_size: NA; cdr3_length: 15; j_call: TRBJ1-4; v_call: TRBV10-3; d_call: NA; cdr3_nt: TGTGCCATCAGTGAGGTTCACAGGTCGATGGAAAAACTGTTTTTT; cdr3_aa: CAISEVHRSMEKLFF
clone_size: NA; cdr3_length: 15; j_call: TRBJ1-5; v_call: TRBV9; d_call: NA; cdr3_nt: TGTGCCAGCAGCTCCGGGGGGGAGCTCAATCAGCCCCAGCATTTT; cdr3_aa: CASSSGGELNQPQHF
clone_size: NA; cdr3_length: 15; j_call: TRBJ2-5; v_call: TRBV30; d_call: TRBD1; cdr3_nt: TGTGCCTGGGGGACCGGGACAGGGAGCCAAGAGACCCAGTACTTC; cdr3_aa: CAWGTGTGSQETQYF
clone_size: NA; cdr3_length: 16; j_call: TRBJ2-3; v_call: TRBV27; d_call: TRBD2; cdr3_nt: TGTGCCAGCAGGTCGGTGACTAGCGGGAGTCGGTATACGCAGTATTTT; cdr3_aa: CASRSVTSGSRYTQYF
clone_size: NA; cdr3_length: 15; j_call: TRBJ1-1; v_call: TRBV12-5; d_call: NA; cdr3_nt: TGTGCTAGTGGCCCACACAGGGAACCGAACACTGAAGCTTTCTTT; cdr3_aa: CASGPHREPNTEAFF
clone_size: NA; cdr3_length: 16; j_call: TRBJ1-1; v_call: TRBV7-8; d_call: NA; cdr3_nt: TGTGCCAGCAGCCCCCGGCTGCGACCCGGGGACACTGAAGCTTTCTTT; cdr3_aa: CASSPRLRPGDTEAFF
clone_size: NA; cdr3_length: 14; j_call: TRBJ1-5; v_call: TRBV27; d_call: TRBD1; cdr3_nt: TGTGCCAGCAGGCTGGGGACAGGGAATCAGCCCCAGCATTTT; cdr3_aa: CASRLGTGNQPQHF
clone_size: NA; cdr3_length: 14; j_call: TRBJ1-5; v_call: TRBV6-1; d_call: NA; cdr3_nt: TGTGCCAGCAGTGAAGGGAACGGGAATCAGCCCCAGCATTTT; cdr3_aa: CASSEGNGNQPQHF
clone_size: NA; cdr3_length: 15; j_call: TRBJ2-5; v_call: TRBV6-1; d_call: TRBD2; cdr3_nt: TGTGCCAGCAGTGAAGGAGTTGGGGGGGAAGAGACCCAGTACTTC; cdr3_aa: CASSEGVGGEETQYF